This T cell receptor (beta chain) comes out of a study of shared clonotypes between healthy human individuals. The study's findings and limits: Generation probabilities were higher for clonotypes shared across all four sorted-subset donors than for unshared ones. Donor clonotype sharing was expected to depend on sequencing depth.

CDR1 is MNHNS, CDR2 SASEGT, per germline. V shed 1 base and J shed 3 bases, with 8 bases lying between them. The CDR3 loop spans 14 amino acids. About this clone: Its antigen is not known.

Nashville, Tennessee was home to all donors, each a Caucasian adult. The study separated CD4+ cells into CD45RA+ naive and CD45RA-negative memory subsets. The method was immunoSEQ multiplex PCR; TCRdb's version includes in-frame clones alone and lacks a portion of them. The table has approximately 2.5 million clones, 93% seen once. The sequenced sample consisted of naive CD4+ T cells from PBMCs. The subset is: CD45RA+ positively selected. This clonotype originated in a man between 18 and 35 years old in good health. Some clones in this sample may be carry-over from other donors' samples. The rearrangement links TRBV6-1 to TRBJ2-3, with D tentatively TRBD1 (5 bases). CDR3 DNA: TGTGCCAGCAGTGAAGTTCCAGGGACAGATACGCAGTATTTT. Protein sequence: CASSEVPGTDTQYF.